The present TCR beta chain was sequenced within a study of OX40 agonist ivuxolimab in advanced cancers. Germline V gene data show CDR1 as SGDLS and CDR2 as YYNGEE. V was pared by 2 bases and J by 7 bases, with 19 bases between. CDR3 length: 16 residues. Data came from immunoSEQ multiplex PCR; TCRdb stores just in-frame clones and leaves some out. The sample has about 64,000 clones, 88% seen once. This chain uses TRBV9 with TRBJ2-1; D is possibly TRBD2 (7 bases). Material: CD4+ or CD8+ T cells sorted from blood, obtained in a trial of the OX40 agonist ivuxolimab. The TCR originated in an adult with an advanced solid tumor such as melanoma, head and neck, liver or kidney cancer. CDR3 residues: CASSVLGGGPGNEQFF. CDR3 nucleotides: TGTGCCAGCAGCGTTTTAGGGGGAGGGCCTGGTAATGAGCAGTTCTTC.